These 27 T cell receptor beta chains were sequenced from one sample in a study of T-cell reconstitution after alpha-beta-depleted transplantation in children. TCRbeta library preparation incorporated unique molecular identifiers. TCRdb passed the PCR reads through MiXCR, listing each CDR3 protein once. The profile shows about 540,000 distinct CDR3 sequences, 15% to 20% of them singletons. This material consisted of PBMCs from the stem cell graft donor, taken from the stem cell graft. These receptors were collected from a human donor who donated a stem cell graft to a child with acute lymphoblastic leukemia.

This CDR3 reads CATSRFGEETQYF. The CDR3, as DNA: TGTGCCACCAGCAGGTTCGGGGAAGAGACCCAGTACTTC. The V and J genes are TRBV15 and TRBJ2-5; a possible D gene is TRBD2 (5 bases). Germline V lookup: CDR1 LNHNV, CDR2 YYDKDF (reference sequence). The length of the CDR3 is 13 residues. V gave up 3 bases and J gave up 3 bases, with 8 bases separating them.

This clonotype has a handful of counts. The chain links TRBV5-1 to TRBJ2-2; D call uncertain. The CDR3 covers 18 residues. V was shortened by 1 base and J by 0 bases, with 16 bases between the two germline ends. CDR1 is SGHRS and CDR2 is YFSETQ in the germline V gene. CDR3 coding DNA: TGCGCCAGCAGCTTGATTGTGCTTGGGCTAGCGAACACCGGGGAGCTGTTTTTT. Amino acids: CASSLIVLGLANTGELFF.

This clonotype has a handful of counts. V is TRBV12-3 or TRBV12-4 and J is TRBJ2-2, with 10 bases that match TRBD2. J lost 5 bases, V lost 6 bases, and 6 bases had no gene match. The CDR3 covers 15 residues. CDR3 amino acids: CASRAGTSDTGELFF. In DNA form, the CDR3 reads TGTGCCAGCAGGGCCGGGACTAGCGATACCGGGGAGCTGTTTTTT.

The chain uses TRBV25-1 and TRBJ2-1, with a tentative D call TRBD1 (6 bases). Germline values: CDR1 MGHDK, CDR2 SYGVNS. This CDR3 has 17 residues. Trimming stripped 2 bases from V and 1 base from J, with 15 bases between. For the CDR3, the DNA is TGTGCCAGCAGTGAAGTAAGGGGGAGCGGTTCCTACAATGAGCAGTTCTTC. Translation: CASSEVRGSGSYNEQFF.

This chain connects TRBV9 to TRBJ1-1; D gene ambiguous. The CDR3 runs 14 residues. Between the trimmed V and J ends, which lost 0 bases and 4 bases, there was a span of 10 bases. Per the germline V gene, CDR1 is SGDLS and CDR2 is YYNGEE. CDR3 sequence: CASSVGQATTEAFF. CDR3 sequence (DNA): TGTGCCAGCAGCGTAGGTCAGGCCACCACTGAAGCTTTCTTT.

The table lists this clonotype with a few counts. In nucleotides, the CDR3 is TGTGCCAGCAGCTTGACCTGGGACAGGGACTACGAGCAGTACTTC. It translates to CASSLTWDRDYEQYF. This rearrangement joins TRBV5-7 to TRBJ2-7; 9 bases agree with TRBD1. TRBV5-7 is flagged as an ORF with uncertain function. CDR3 length: 15 amino acids. With 1 base clipped from V and 3 bases from J, the junction kept 5 bases outside the gene matches.

The rearrangement joins TRBV6-1 to TRBJ2-2; 8 nucleotides line up with TRBD2. The CDR3 totals 14 residues. The germline V gene has CDR1 MNHNS and CDR2 SASEGT. V lost 8 bases, J lost 3 bases, and 5 bases stayed unmatched. The CDR3 spells CASRGGSYTGELFF. In nucleotides, the CDR3 is TGTGCCAGCCGGGGGGGGTCGTACACCGGGGAGCTGTTTTTT.

The chain carries TRBV11-3 and TRBJ1-1, with D tentatively TRBD1 (5 bases). Germline V gives CDR1 SGHNT, CDR2 YENEEA. V was clipped by 1 base and J by 5 bases, with 14 bases between them. CDR3 size: 15 residues. CDR3 DNA: TGTGCCAGCAGCTTAGGTGAGGGACGAGGGACTGAAGCTTTCTTT. Amino acids: CASSLGEGRGTEAFF.

The chain has TRBV5-6 and TRBJ2-1; 10 bases agree with TRBD2. Germline V gives CDR1 SGHDT, CDR2 YYEEEE. The CDR3 is made up of 16 amino acids. The V gene end was trimmed by 2 bases and the J gene end by 10 bases; junction bases not matched to a gene: 12. The chain's CDR3 is CASSFLPPVTSGEQFF. The CDR3 DNA reads TGTGCCAGCAGCTTTCTCCCCCCCGTGACTAGCGGGGAGCAGTTCTTC.

The CDR3 sequence is CASSFRSTSSQPQHF. CDR3 coding DNA: TGTGCCAGCAGCTTTAGGTCCACGAGTTCTCAGCCCCAGCATTTT. The J gene is TRBJ1-5, the V gene TRBV5-5; D is unresolved. Deletions cut 2 bases from V and 6 bases from J, with 15 bases between. CDR1 is SGHKS, CDR2 YYEKEE, per germline (reference sequence). The CDR3 is 15 amino acids.

The DNA of the CDR3 is TGTGCCAGCTCACCATATCAGGGATATTTACTAGATTCCTCTGGGGCCAACGTCCTGACTTTC. Translating it yields CASSPYQGYLLDSSGANVLTF. This chain uses TRBV18 with TRBJ2-6; perhaps D is TRBD1 or TRBD2 (5 bases each). The CDR3 loop spans 21 amino acids. V dropped 2 bases and J dropped 0 bases, with 23 bases sitting between them. The germline gives CDR1 KGHSH, CDR2 LQKENI.

This clonotype was counted a few times. This chain connects TRBV7-2 to TRBJ2-2; TRBD1 agrees at 9 bases. CDR1 is SGHTA, CDR2 FQGNSA, per germline. The CDR3 spans 14 residues. Losses at the gene ends were 5 bases for V and 6 bases for J; bases not matched to a gene: 4. CDR3 region: CASSLTGGSGELFF. CDR3 bases: TGTGCCAGCAGCCTCACAGGGGGCTCCGGGGAGCTGTTTTTT.

This clonotype was detected a few times. V is TRBV12-3 or TRBV12-4 and J is TRBJ2-2, with D possibly matching TRBD1 (5 bases). The germline V and J ends were trimmed by 8 bases and 6 bases, with 7 bases remaining between them. This CDR3 contains 11 residues. This CDR3 is CASQGPGELFF. DNA of the CDR3: TGTGCCAGCCAGGGTCCCGGGGAGCTGTTTTTT.

This clonotype was seen a handful of times. This chain joins TRBV20-1 and TRBJ2-7, with 13 bases fitting TRBD2. V gave up 4 bases and J gave up 2 bases; unmatched junction bases: 2. The V gene's germline CDR1 is DFQATT and CDR2 SNEGSKA (reference sequence). The CDR3 is 14 amino acids. CDR3 sequence reads: CSATGLAGTYEQYF. As DNA, the CDR3 is TGCAGTGCTACGGGACTAGCGGGGACCTACGAGCAGTACTTC.

This rearrangement joins TRBV4-1 to TRBJ2-4; 7 bases map to TRBD2. V shed 4 bases, J shed 3 bases, and the junction held 6 bases outside the gene matches. In germline, CDR1 is MGHRA, CDR2 YSYEKL. This CDR3 spans 15 amino acids. DNA for the CDR3: TGCGCCAGCAGCCTCGGGGGGTCCGGCAAAAACATTCAGTACTTC. It translates to CASSLGGSGKNIQYF.

This clonotype came up a few times. This chain joins TRBV20-1 and TRBJ2-7; tentative D call: TRBD2 (5 bases). The CDR3 spans 14 residues. Looked up from germline, CDR1 is DFQATT and CDR2 is SNEGSKA (reference sequence). The V gene lost 3 bases and the J gene lost 5 bases, with 17 bases spanning the gap. CDR3 nucleotide sequence: TGCAGTGCTAGGGGCCTTCTAGCATCCCACGAGCAGTACTTC. Amino acids: CSARGLLASHEQYF.

The chain links TRBV7-9 to TRBJ2-7; a weak D match, TRBD2 (6 bases). Germline CDR1 is SEHNR and CDR2 is FQNEAQ (reference sequence). The CDR3 loop spans 15 amino acids. V lost 5 bases, J lost 3 bases, and 17 bases lay in between. This chain's CDR3 is CASSPNRDSYYEQYF. The CDR3 coding sequence is TGTGCCAGCAGCCCTAACCGGGACTCATACTACGAGCAGTACTTC.

The chain links TRBV10-2 to TRBJ2-7; 7 bases match TRBD2. V dropped 3 bases and J dropped 3; count of bases not matched to a gene: 5. This CDR3 has 14 amino acids. Germline lookup yields CDR1 WSHSY and CDR2 SAAADI. The CDR3 sequence: CASSDGGFSYEQYF. CDR3 bases: TGCGCCAGCAGTGACGGGGGGTTCAGCTACGAGCAGTACTTC.

This clonotype came up a few times. J is TRBJ2-7 and V is TRBV5-1, with 7 bases matching TRBD2. J lost 3 bases, V lost 1 base, and 4 bases had no gene match. The CDR3 covers 14 residues. Germline assignment: CDR1 SGHRS and CDR2 YFSETQ. The CDR3 DNA sequence: TGCGCCAGCAGCTTGTCTAGCGGAGACTACGAGCAGTACTTC. It specifies CASSLSSGDYEQYF.

The J gene is TRBJ2-1, the V gene TRBV20-1; perhaps TRBD2 as D (6 bases). The V gene lost 6 bases and the J gene lost 10 bases, with 16 bases spanning the gap. This CDR3 contains 12 residues. Germline loops: CDR1 DFQATT, CDR2 SNEGSKA (reference sequence). CDR3 region: CSAPTSSPEQFF. CDR3 coding DNA: TGCAGTGCCCCGACTAGTTCGCCGGAGCAGTTCTTC.

In this sample, this clonotype turned up a few times. The chain recombines TRBV28 with TRBJ2-7, with 8 bases aligning to TRBD1. Trimming cost V 4 bases and J 1 base; bases outside gene matches: 9. This CDR3 has 16 amino acids. In germline, CDR1 is MDHEN, CDR2 SYDVKM. The CDR3, as DNA: TGTGCCAGCAGTTCCCCGCTTAGGACAGGGTCCTACGAGCAGTACTTC. This translates into CASSSPLRTGSYEQYF.

This clonotype was seen a few times. This chain connects TRBV7-3 to TRBJ2-2, with a possible D match to TRBD1 (5 bases). The V gene lost 5 bases and the J gene lost 6 bases, with 19 bases spanning the gap. CDR3 length equals 16 residues. The germline V gene has CDR1 SGHTA and CDR2 FQGTGA. CDR3 loop: CASSHGHGSSAGELFF. CDR3 sequence (DNA): TGTGCCAGCAGCCACGGACACGGCTCTTCTGCCGGGGAGCTGTTTTTT.

The CDR3 here is CSVGGAQGTLNTYSYEQYF. The CDR3 DNA sequence: TGCAGCGTTGGGGGGGCGCAGGGGACCCTAAACACCTACTCCTACGAGCAGTACTTC. V usage is TRBV29-1 and J usage is TRBJ2-7; either TRBD1 or TRBD2 may fit D (6 bases each). The CDR3 is 19 residues long. Germline V lookup: CDR1 SQVTM, CDR2 ANQGSEA. Trimming removed 4 bases at V and 0 bases at J, with 28 bases between.

The J gene is TRBJ2-1, the V gene TRBV4-1; D possibly corresponds to TRBD1 (6 bases). CDR3 length equals 16 residues. The V gene's germline CDR1 is MGHRA and CDR2 YSYEKL. V shed 0 bases and J shed 4 bases, with 13 bases lying between them. In DNA, the CDR3 is TGCGCCAGCAGCCAAGATAACAGGGCCGGTTACAATGAGCAGTTCTTC. It specifies CASSQDNRAGYNEQFF.

V and J are TRBV12-3 or TRBV12-4 and TRBJ2-3; 8 positions agree with TRBD2. V was clipped by 3 bases and J by 5 bases; unmatched bases: 7. The CDR3 runs 15 residues. The CDR3 region is CASSFSAGVVDTQYF. CDR3 nucleotides: TGTGCCAGCAGTTTTTCAGCGGGAGTGGTAGATACGCAGTATTTT.

The chain has TRBV5-1 and TRBJ1-1; tentatively, D is TRBD1 (6 bases). Trimming pared 4 bases from V and 0 bases from J, leaving 13 bases between. There are 15 residues in the CDR3. Germline CDR1 and CDR2: SGHRS and YFSETQ. The chain's CDR3 is CASSPADSLNTEAFF. CDR3 sequence (DNA): TGCGCCAGCAGCCCGGCGGACAGCCTGAACACTGAAGCTTTCTTT.

Note on this clonotype: One junction end does not reproduce the germline sequence, and a read error may be involved. This chain links TRBV6-5 with TRBJ2-1; no clear D gene. The CDR3 runs to 12 residues. CDR1 is MNHEY, CDR2 SVGAGI, per germline. CDR3 DNA: TGTGCCAGCAGTTACGGGCCAGCGTCCCCGATCTTC. Its protein is CASSYGPASPIF.